The 32 T cell receptor beta chains below come from one sample, sequenced in a study of T cell responses to AZD1222 COVID-19 vaccine. Repertoires were generated with immunoSEQ multiplex PCR, while TCRdb's copy carries only in-frame clones and drops some. The sample lists about 85,000 clones; about nine tenths were seen once. The sample here was peripheral blood, taken on day 0 of AZD1222 vaccination. The receptors originated from an adult in good health.

V is TRBV18 and J is TRBJ2-7; either TRBD1 or TRBD2 may supply D (5 bases each). Germline V CDR1 and CDR2: KGHSH, LQKENI. V lost 0 bases and J 6 bases, leaving 6 bases between the germline ends. The CDR3 extends over 12 amino acids. The DNA for the CDR3 is TGTGCCAGCTCACCACCGAGGGGCGAGCAGTACTTC. It translates to CASSPPRGEQYF.

The chain couples TRBV28 to TRBJ2-7; TRBD1 might be the D (6 bases). The V end was cut by 7 bases, the J end by 5 bases, with 18 bases between. CDR1 is MDHEN and CDR2 is SYDVKM in the germline V gene. This CDR3 has 14 residues. CDR3 amino acids: CASTSGQGNDEQYF. The DNA of the CDR3 is TGTGCCAGCACCTCGGGGCAGGGGAACGACGAGCAGTACTTC.

This chain joins TRBV3-1 (or the pseudogene TRBV3-2) and TRBJ2-7, with D tentatively TRBD1 (5 bases). The CDR3 covers 15 residues. With 0 bases removed from V and 3 bases from J, the gap between germline ends came to 12 bases. Germline CDR1 is LGHDT and CDR2 is YNNKEL (reference sequence). The chain's CDR3 is CASSQEQVRFYEQYF. The DNA for the CDR3 is TGTGCCAGCAGCCAAGAACAGGTCAGATTCTACGAGCAGTACTTC.

V gene TRBV12-3 or TRBV12-4 combines with J gene TRBJ1-2; D is uncertain. CDR3 length: 11 residues. V lost 6 bases, J lost 5 bases, and 7 bases lay in between. This chain's CDR3 is CASSGKYGYTF. CDR3 nucleotides: TGTGCCAGCAGCGGGAAGTATGGCTACACCTTC.

The genes are TRBV18 and TRBJ2-1; D possibly corresponds to TRBD2 (6 bases). CDR1 KGHSH and CDR2 LQKENI come from the germline V gene. The CDR3 length is 16 residues. V lost 1 base and J 6 bases, leaving 16 bases between the germline ends. The CDR3, as DNA: TGTGCCAGCTCACCACGGGACTTTGGAAGCTTCAATGAGCAGTTCTTC. Translated: CASSPRDFGSFNEQFF.

This clone was recorded a few times. V gene TRBV2 combines with J gene TRBJ2-4, with 9 bases lining up with TRBD2. The CDR3 is 11 residues long. The germline V gene encodes CDR1 SNHLY and CDR2 FYNNEI. V lost 4 bases to trimming and J lost 15 bases; unmatched junction nucleotides: 4. DNA of the CDR3: TGTGCCAGCAGTGCTAGCGGGACGGCGTACTTC. It specifies CASSASGTAYF. The variable domain in full, with the rest retrieved from reference TRBV2 and TRBJ2-4, is EPEVTQTPSHQVTQMGQEVILRCVPISNHLYFYWYRQILGQKVEFLVSFYNNEISEKSEIFDDQFSVERPDGSNFTLKIRSTKLEDSAMYFCASSASGTAYFGAGTRLSVL.

This chain links TRBV4-1 with TRBJ1-2; no clear D gene. V was cut by 1 base and J by 3 bases, with 9 bases left in between. The CDR3 runs to 14 residues. Germline assignment: CDR1 MGHRA and CDR2 YSYEKL. CDR3 sequence (DNA): TGCGCCAGCAGCCAAGGCCCCGGGGACTATGGCTACACCTTC. Its translation: CASSQGPGDYGYTF.

The chain couples TRBV19 to TRBJ2-6, with D unclear. CDR3 length: 16 amino acids. CDR1 and CDR2 from the germline V gene are LNHDA and SQIVND (reference sequence). The V and J ends lost 6 bases and 0 bases respectively, with 12 bases between them. The CDR3 protein is CASRDGPDSGANVLTF. As DNA, the CDR3 is TGTGCCAGTAGGGACGGCCCGGACTCTGGGGCCAACGTCCTGACTTTC. Full variable domain (outside the CDR3, taken from reference TRBV19 and TRBJ2-6): DGGITQSPKYLFRKEGQNVTLSCEQNLNHDAMYWYRQDPGQGLRLIYYSQIVNDFQKGDIAEGYSVSREKKESFPLTVTSAQKNPTAFYLCASRDGPDSGANVLTFGAGSRLTVL.

The genes are TRBV5-1 and TRBJ1-5; tentative D call: TRBD1 (6 bases). Germline assignment: CDR1 SGHRS and CDR2 YFSETQ. The germline V and J ends were trimmed by 4 bases and 2 bases, with 10 bases remaining between them. The CDR3 totals 14 residues. CDR3 DNA sequence: TGCGCCAGCAGCCCGGACAGAGGCAATCAGCCCCAGCATTTT. Its translation: CASSPDRGNQPQHF.

The sample holds a few counts of this clone. The chain employs TRBV19 and TRBJ2-7; D may be TRBD1 or TRBD2 (5 bases each). This CDR3 has 15 residues. Per the germline V gene, CDR1 is LNHDA and CDR2 is SQIVND (reference sequence). The germline V and J ends were trimmed by 3 bases and 3 bases, with 15 bases remaining between them. The CDR3 region is CASSISLGDLYEQYF. CDR3 nucleotide sequence: TGTGCCAGTAGTATCTCCTTAGGGGACCTCTACGAGCAGTACTTC.

This clone has just one count. The chain employs TRBV7-9 and TRBJ1-5, with 7 bases fitting TRBD1. The germline CDR1 and CDR2 sequences are SEHNR and FQNEAQ (reference sequence). J was trimmed by 8 bases and V by 5 bases; bases with no gene match: 6. The CDR3 has 13 residues. CDR3 DNA sequence: TGTGCCAGCAGCCAGACAGGGTTTAAGCCCCAGCATTTT. This translates into CASSQTGFKPQHF.

V gene TRBV30 combines with J gene TRBJ1-5; no definite D call. Trimming pared 2 bases from V and 6 bases from J, leaving 8 bases between. The CDR3 length is 12 residues. The germline V gene has CDR1 GTSNPN and CDR2 SVGIG (reference sequence). DNA for the CDR3: TGTGCCTGGAGTACGACGGGTCAGCCCCAGCATTTT. It codes for CAWSTTGQPQHF. The variable domain in full, completed from reference TRBV30 and TRBJ1-5, reads SQTIHQWPATLVQPVGSPLSLECTVEGTSNPNLYWYRQAAGRGLQLLFYSVGIGQISSEVPQNLSASRPQDRQFILSSKKLLLSDSGFYLCAWSTTGQPQHFGDGTRLSIL.

The table lists this clone with a count of one. The V call is TRBV6-2 or TRBV6-3, the J call TRBJ2-4; no reliable D call. Germline V gene data show CDR1 as MNHEY and CDR2 as SVGEGT. V lost 4 bases, J lost 0 bases, and 7 bases lay in between. CDR3 size: 14 residues. The CDR3 DNA is TGTGCCAGCAGTTTTAGAGTAGCCAAAAACATTCAGTACTTC. Translation gives CASSFRVAKNIQYF.

The CDR3 is CASSMFFPQQGAVDGELFF. DNA for the CDR3: TGTGCCAGTAGTATGTTCTTCCCACAACAAGGGGCGGTTGACGGGGAGCTGTTTTTT. The genes are TRBV19 and TRBJ2-2; maybe TRBD1 (5 bases). CDR3 length equals 19 residues. Germline V CDR1 and CDR2: LNHDA, SQIVND (reference sequence). Deletions cut 3 bases from V and 7 bases from J, with 27 bases between.

CDR3 in DNA: TGCGCCAGCAGCTTGGGAAGCTTTTCTAACTATGGCTACACCTTC. This codes for CASSLGSFSNYGYTF. The gene calls are TRBV5-1 and TRBJ1-2; D remains ambiguous. V was pared by 0 bases and J by 0 bases, with 9 bases between. Germline V gene data show CDR1 as SGHRS and CDR2 as YFSETQ. The CDR3 runs 15 residues.

V is TRBV2 and J is TRBJ2-7; 7 positions agree with TRBD1. The germline V gene has CDR1 SNHLY and CDR2 FYNNEI. This CDR3 has 14 residues. V lost 8 bases to trimming and J lost 6 bases; unmatched junction nucleotides: 13. The CDR3, as DNA: TGTGCCAGCGGGAGTTTGAGGGGGCGCATCGAGCAGTACTTC. Protein: CASGSLRGRIEQYF.

V and J are TRBV7-3 and TRBJ2-5; TRBD2 agrees at 9 bases. V trimming: 5 bases; J trimming: 4 bases; junction bases outside the gene matches: 17. The germline V gene has CDR1 SGHTA and CDR2 FQGTGA. This CDR3 contains 18 residues. CDR3: CASSPQGGGAISPETQYF. Written as DNA, the CDR3 is TGTGCCAGCAGCCCCCAGGGCGGGGGGGCCATTAGTCCAGAGACCCAGTACTTC.

The genes are TRBV5-1 and TRBJ2-7; D is perhaps TRBD2 (6 bases). Germline CDR1 SGHRS, CDR2 YFSETQ. This CDR3 is 16 amino acids long. The V and J ends lost 1 base and 0 bases respectively, with 14 bases between them. The CDR3 DNA reads TGCGCCAGCAGCTTGTTTGGGGGGTCCAGCTCCTACGAGCAGTACTTC. Amino acids: CASSLFGGSSSYEQYF.

The gene calls are TRBV9 and TRBJ1-1; weak D call: TRBD1 (6 bases). Per the germline V gene, CDR1 is SGDLS and CDR2 is YYNGEE. V was shortened by 0 bases and J by 6 bases, with 24 bases between the two germline ends. This CDR3 comprises 18 residues. Here the CDR3 reads CASSVGELRGDRKAEAFF. CDR3 coding DNA: TGTGCCAGCAGCGTAGGCGAGTTGAGGGGGGACCGCAAGGCTGAAGCTTTCTTT.

This clone has only one observation. This chain joins TRBV19 and TRBJ1-1; 7 nucleotides match TRBD1. V lost 1 base to trimming and J lost 3 bases; unmatched junction nucleotides: 5. Germline CDR1 reads LNHDA; CDR2 reads SQIVND (reference sequence). The CDR3 length is 15 residues. The CDR3 spells CASSIVGGLDTEAFF. The CDR3 DNA reads TGTGCCAGTAGTATAGTAGGGGGCTTGGACACTGAAGCTTTCTTT.

As DNA, the CDR3 is TGTGCCAGCAGCTCTAGCGGGAGTGGGGCAGATACGCAGTATTTT. It is translated as CASSSSGSGADTQYF. This rearrangement joins TRBV7-3 to TRBJ2-3, with 10 nucleotides matching TRBD2. V lost 4 bases and J lost 4; bases outside the gene matches: 5. This CDR3 spans 15 amino acids. Germline CDR1 SGHTA, CDR2 FQGTGA. Drawing the rest from reference TRBV7-3 and TRBJ2-3, the complete variable domain is GAGVSQTPSNKVTEKGKYVELRCDPISGHTALYWYRQSLGQGPEFLIYFQGTGAADDSGLPNDRFFAVRPEGSVSTLKIQRTERGDSAVYLCASSSSGSGADTQYFGPGTRLTVL.

The V and J genes are TRBV27 and TRBJ1-1; TRBD1 matches at 8 bases. Germline V lookup: CDR1 MNHEY, CDR2 SMNVEV (reference sequence). The length of the CDR3 is 13 residues. V lost 6 bases, J lost 4 bases, and 4 bases stayed unmatched. The CDR3 here is CASRGTGGTEAFF. In DNA form, the CDR3 reads TGTGCCAGCAGGGGAACAGGGGGCACTGAAGCTTTCTTT.

The CDR3 region is CASSLARGSQETQYF. DNA of the CDR3: TGTGCCAGCAGCTTAGCGCGGGGGTCCCAAGAGACCCAGTACTTC. This rearrangement joins TRBV11-1 to TRBJ2-5; TRBD2 agrees at 7 bases. Germline values: CDR1 SGHAT, CDR2 FQDESV (reference sequence). After removal of 0 bases from V and 1 base from J, the junction contained 2 bases not matched to a gene. This CDR3 is built from 15 residues.

CDR3 protein: CASSVGDSLGTRITTDTQYF. CDR3 in DNA: TGTGCCAGCAGCGTAGGTGATAGCCTCGGGACTAGGATAACCACAGATACGCAGTATTTT. The chain combines TRBV9 with TRBJ2-3, with 8 bases aligning to TRBD2. V trimming: 0 bases; J trimming: 2 bases; junction bases outside the gene matches: 17. Germline V gives CDR1 SGDLS, CDR2 YYNGEE. The CDR3 length is 20 residues.

The chain carries TRBV18 and TRBJ1-5; a possible D gene is TRBD1 (5 bases). Germline-derived CDR1 and CDR2 are KGHSH and LQKENI. V was cut by 2 bases and J by 1 base, with 6 bases left in between. The CDR3 totals 14 residues. CDR3: CASSPGASNQPQHF. DNA of the CDR3: TGTGCCAGCTCACCAGGGGCGAGCAATCAGCCCCAGCATTTT.

The chain is built from TRBV7-6 and TRBJ2-3; 7 nucleotides align to TRBD2. The trim removed 7 bases at V and 6 bases at J, leaving 13 bases unmatched. The CDR3 is 15 amino acids. CDR1 SGHVS and CDR2 FNYEAQ come from the germline V gene. The chain's CDR3 is CASNQLAEMGDTQYF. CDR3 in DNA: TGTGCCAGCAACCAGCTAGCGGAGATGGGGGATACGCAGTATTTT.

This clone occurred once. The chain combines TRBV7-8 with TRBJ1-2; TRBD1 agrees at 8 bases. This CDR3 is built from 13 residues. Germline V gene lookup returns CDR1 SGHVS and CDR2 FQNEAQ. V lost 5 bases to trimming and J lost 4 bases; unmatched junction nucleotides: 3. CDR3 amino acids: CASSDDRGYGYTF. In DNA form, the CDR3 reads TGTGCCAGCAGCGATGACAGGGGCTATGGCTACACCTTC. The full variable domain, with the rest looked up from reference TRBV7-8 and TRBJ1-2, is GAGVSQSPRYKVAKRGQDVALRCDPISGHVSLFWYQQALGQGPEFLTYFQNEAQLDKSGLPSDRFFAERPEGSVSTLKIQRTQQEDSAVYLCASSDDRGYGYTFGSGTRLTVV.

This clone showed up just a few times. The chain recombines TRBV19 with TRBJ1-1, with a weak D call TRBD1 (6 bases). The germline gives CDR1 LNHDA, CDR2 SQIVND (reference sequence). Trimming took 9 bases from V and 5 from J, leaving 16 bases between them. This CDR3 spans 13 amino acids. In DNA, the CDR3 is TGTGCCAGCAAAGAACAGGGAATAACTGAAGCTTTCTTT. Its protein product is CASKEQGITEAFF. The full variable domain, with the rest looked up from reference TRBV19 and TRBJ1-1, is DGGITQSPKYLFRKEGQNVTLSCEQNLNHDAMYWYRQDPGQGLRLIYYSQIVNDFQKGDIAEGYSVSREKKESFPLTVTSAQKNPTAFYLCASKEQGITEAFFGQGTRLTVV.

The chain couples TRBV18 to TRBJ2-7, with 8 bases matching TRBD2. CDR1 is KGHSH and CDR2 is LQKENI in the germline V gene. The CDR3 covers 15 residues. Trimming took 3 bases from V and 7 from J; bases not matched to a gene: 11. The CDR3 DNA is TGTGCCAGCTCACCTTGGCTAGCGGGTATGGGAGAGCAGTACTTC. Translating it yields CASSPWLAGMGEQYF.

This rearrangement joins TRBV2 to TRBJ2-1; D is possibly TRBD1 (5 bases). V was trimmed by 5 bases and J by 4 bases, leaving 12 bases between them. Germline loops: CDR1 SNHLY, CDR2 FYNNEI. CDR3 size: 14 residues. For the CDR3, the DNA is TGTGCCAGCAGTTTGGCAGGGCGATACAATGAGCAGTTCTTC. Its translation is CASSLAGRYNEQFF.

The chain links TRBV5-8 to TRBJ2-7; D might be TRBD1 (6 bases). The CDR3 runs 15 residues. Germline assignment: CDR1 SGHTS and CDR2 YDEGEE. Trimming pared 5 bases from V and 4 bases from J, leaving 19 bases between. DNA of the CDR3: TGTGCCAGCAGGAATCAACAGGGTAGTAGGTACGAGCAGTACTTC. Translation gives CASRNQQGSRYEQYF.

The chain has TRBV4-1 and TRBJ2-7, with D possibly TRBD2 on 5 matching bases. Germline loops: CDR1 MGHRA, CDR2 YSYEKL. This CDR3 region has 14 residues. V gave up 1 base and J gave up 2 bases, with 9 bases separating them. This CDR3 reads CASSQVSGPYEQYF. In nucleotides, the CDR3 is TGCGCCAGCAGCCAAGTAAGCGGCCCCTACGAGCAGTACTTC.